Listed below are T cell receptor beta chains from one sample, sequenced in a study of blood T cell repertoires in COVID-19. Assay used: immunoSEQ multiplex PCR; TCRdb lists only in-frame clones, some missing. The table shows under 300,000 clones, with roughly 85% occurring only once. The sequenced sample was peripheral blood. These receptors all come from a man in his sixties who had recovered from COVID-19. Both conserved end residues are part of each CDR3. The order of the fields is J gene, clone size, D gene, V gene, CDR3 protein, CDR3 DNA. The D gene is left open where the match is weak. Expanded clones are given a class, and other clones once, few, many or no size at all.

j_call: TRBJ2-6
clone_size: -
d_call: -
v_call: TRBV19
cdr3_aa: CASRPSSGANVLTF
cdr3_nt: TGTGCCAGTAGACCGAGCTCTGGGGCCAACGTCCTGACTTTC

j_call: TRBJ1-2
clone_size: many
d_call: TRBD1
v_call: TRBV3-1/TRBV3-2
cdr3_aa: CASSAPGQSNYGYTF
cdr3_nt: TGTGCCAGCAGCGCACCGGGACAGAGTAACTATGGCTACACCTTC

j_call: TRBJ1-2
clone_size: -
d_call: TRBD1
v_call: TRBV28
cdr3_aa: CASSRNRGYGYTF
cdr3_nt: TGTGCCAGCAGCCGAAACAGGGGATATGGCTACACCTTC

j_call: TRBJ2-3
clone_size: -
d_call: -
v_call: TRBV3-1/TRBV3-2
cdr3_aa: CASSQDLGRTSTDTQYF
cdr3_nt: TGTGCCAGCAGCCAAGATCTTGGACGGACTAGCACAGATACGCAGTATTTT

j_call: TRBJ2-7
clone_size: -
d_call: TRBD2
v_call: TRBV27
cdr3_aa: CASSRGGTGTSGRSYEQYF
cdr3_nt: TGTGCCAGCAGCCGTGGGGGGACCGGGACTAGCGGGAGATCCTACGAGCAGTACTTC

j_call: TRBJ2-2
clone_size: -
d_call: -
v_call: TRBV15
cdr3_aa: CATSRTDRPGTGELFF
cdr3_nt: TGTGCCACCAGCAGAACCGACAGGCCGGGCACCGGGGAGCTGTTTTTT

j_call: TRBJ2-1
clone_size: -
d_call: TRBD2
v_call: TRBV7-8
cdr3_aa: CASSLAGRLAGQDEQFF
cdr3_nt: TGTGCCAGCAGCTTAGCTGGGCGACTAGCGGGACAGGATGAGCAGTTCTTC

j_call: TRBJ2-5
clone_size: -
d_call: -
v_call: TRBV2
cdr3_aa: CASSVGGRKTQYF
cdr3_nt: TGTGCCAGCAGTGTCGGGGGTAGGAAGACCCAGTACTTC

j_call: TRBJ2-3
clone_size: -
d_call: TRBD1
v_call: TRBV2
cdr3_aa: CASRGTGTDTQYF
cdr3_nt: TGTGCCAGCAGGGGGACAGGCACAGATACGCAGTATTTT

j_call: TRBJ2-7
clone_size: -
d_call: -
v_call: TRBV7-5
cdr3_aa: CVRSIRGGESYEQYF
cdr3_nt: TGTGTCAGAAGCATCAGAGGGGGAGAGTCCTACGAGCAGTACTTC

j_call: TRBJ1-2
clone_size: -
d_call: -
v_call: TRBV6-1
cdr3_aa: CASSEGRVANYGYTF
cdr3_nt: TGTGCCAGCAGTGAGGGGAGGGTCGCTAACTATGGCTACACCTTC

j_call: TRBJ1-3
clone_size: -
d_call: -
v_call: TRBV6-5
cdr3_aa: CASRATGDSGNTIYF
cdr3_nt: TGTGCCAGCAGGGCGACAGGAGACTCTGGAAACACCATATATTTT

j_call: TRBJ2-3
clone_size: -
d_call: -
v_call: TRBV30
cdr3_aa: CAWSALHGRGTQYF
cdr3_nt: TGTGCCTGGAGTGCCCTACACGGGAGAGGTACGCAGTATTTT

j_call: TRBJ1-2
clone_size: few
d_call: -
v_call: TRBV3-1/TRBV3-2
cdr3_aa: CASSQRYGYTF
cdr3_nt: TGTGCCAGCAGCCAGCGCTATGGCTACACCTTC

j_call: TRBJ1-1
clone_size: -
d_call: TRBD1
v_call: TRBV7-9
cdr3_aa: CASKDRASTEAFF
cdr3_nt: TGTGCCAGCAAGGACAGGGCGAGCACTGAAGCTTTCTTT

j_call: TRBJ1-4
clone_size: -
d_call: -
v_call: TRBV29-1
cdr3_aa: CSVGGPDEKLFF
cdr3_nt: TGCAGCGTTGGAGGGCCAGATGAAAAACTGTTTTTT

j_call: TRBJ2-2
clone_size: -
d_call: -
v_call: TRBV18
cdr3_aa: CASSPIVRTEYTGELFF
cdr3_nt: TGTGCCAGCTCACCTATCGTCAGGACAGAGTACACCGGGGAGCTGTTTTTT